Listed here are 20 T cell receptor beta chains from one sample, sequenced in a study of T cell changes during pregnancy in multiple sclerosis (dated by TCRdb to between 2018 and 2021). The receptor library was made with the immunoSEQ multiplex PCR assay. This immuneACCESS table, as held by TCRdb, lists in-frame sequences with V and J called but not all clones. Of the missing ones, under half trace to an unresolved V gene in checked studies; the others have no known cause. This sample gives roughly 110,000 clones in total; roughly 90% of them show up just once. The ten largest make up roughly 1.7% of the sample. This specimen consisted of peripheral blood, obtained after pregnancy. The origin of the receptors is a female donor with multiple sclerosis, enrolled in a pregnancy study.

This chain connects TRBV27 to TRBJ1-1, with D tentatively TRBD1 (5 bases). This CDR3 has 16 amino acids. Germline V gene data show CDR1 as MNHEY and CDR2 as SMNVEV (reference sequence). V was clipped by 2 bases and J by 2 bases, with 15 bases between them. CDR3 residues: CASSLRSLGTNTEAFF. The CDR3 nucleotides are TGTGCCAGCAGTTTAAGATCTCTGGGGACTAACACTGAAGCTTTCTTT.

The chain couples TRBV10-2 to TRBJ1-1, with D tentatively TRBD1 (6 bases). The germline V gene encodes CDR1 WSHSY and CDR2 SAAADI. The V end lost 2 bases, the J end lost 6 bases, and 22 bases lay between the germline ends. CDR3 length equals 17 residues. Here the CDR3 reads CASSEPEVAGARAEAFF. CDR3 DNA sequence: TGCGCCAGCAGTGAGCCCGAGGTGGCAGGGGCCAGGGCTGAAGCTTTCTTT.

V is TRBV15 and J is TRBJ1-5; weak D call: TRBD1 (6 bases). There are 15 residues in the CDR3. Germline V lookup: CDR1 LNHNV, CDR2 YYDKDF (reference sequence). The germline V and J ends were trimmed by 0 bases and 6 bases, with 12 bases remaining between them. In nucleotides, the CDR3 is TGTGCCACCAGCAGAGATGGGGGGGCTCGTCAGCCCCAGCATTTT. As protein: CATSRDGGARQPQHF.

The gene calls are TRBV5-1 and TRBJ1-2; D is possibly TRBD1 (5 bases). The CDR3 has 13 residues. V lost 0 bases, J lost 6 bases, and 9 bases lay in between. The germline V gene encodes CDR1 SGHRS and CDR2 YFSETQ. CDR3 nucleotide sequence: TGCGCCAGCAGCTTGGGGGCAGGGCATGGCTACACCTTC. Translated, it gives CASSLGAGHGYTF.

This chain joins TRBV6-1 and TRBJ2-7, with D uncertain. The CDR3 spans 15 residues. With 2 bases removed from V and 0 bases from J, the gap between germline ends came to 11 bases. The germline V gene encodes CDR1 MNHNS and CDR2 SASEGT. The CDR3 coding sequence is TGTGCCAGCAGTGAAATGGCAGTAAACTCCTACGAGCAGTACTTC. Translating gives CASSEMAVNSYEQYF.

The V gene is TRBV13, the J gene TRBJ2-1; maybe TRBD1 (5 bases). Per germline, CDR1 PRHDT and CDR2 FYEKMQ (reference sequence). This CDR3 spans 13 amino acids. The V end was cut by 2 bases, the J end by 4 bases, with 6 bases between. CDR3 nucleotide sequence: TGTGCCAGCAGCTTACGACAGTACAATGAGCAGTTCTTC. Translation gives CASSLRQYNEQFF.

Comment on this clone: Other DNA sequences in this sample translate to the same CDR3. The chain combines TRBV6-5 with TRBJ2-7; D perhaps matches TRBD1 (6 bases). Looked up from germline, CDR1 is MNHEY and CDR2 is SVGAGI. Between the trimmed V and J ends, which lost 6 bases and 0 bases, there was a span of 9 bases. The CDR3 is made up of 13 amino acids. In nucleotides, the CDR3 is TGTGCCAGCAGCCAGGGGAGCTCCTACGAGCAGTACTTC. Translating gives CASSQGSSYEQYF.

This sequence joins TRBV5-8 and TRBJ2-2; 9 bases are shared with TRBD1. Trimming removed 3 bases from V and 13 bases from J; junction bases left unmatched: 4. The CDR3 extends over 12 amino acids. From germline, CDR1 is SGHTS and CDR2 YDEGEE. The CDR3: CASSYGQGRLFF. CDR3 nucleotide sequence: TGTGCCAGCAGCTATGGACAGGGGCGGCTGTTTTTT.

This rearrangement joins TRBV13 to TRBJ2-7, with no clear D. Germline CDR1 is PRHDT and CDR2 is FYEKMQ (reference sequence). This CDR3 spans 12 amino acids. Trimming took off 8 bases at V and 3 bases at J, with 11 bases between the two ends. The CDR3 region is CASSSSGYEQYF. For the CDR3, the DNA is TGTGCCAGCTCCTCGTCCGGCTACGAGCAGTACTTC. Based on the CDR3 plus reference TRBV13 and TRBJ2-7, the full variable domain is AAGVIQSPRHLIKEKRETATLKCYPIPRHDTVYWYQQGPGQDPQFLISFYEKMQSDKGSIPDRFSAQQFSDYHSELNMSSLELGDSALYFCASSSSGYEQYFGPGTRLTVT.

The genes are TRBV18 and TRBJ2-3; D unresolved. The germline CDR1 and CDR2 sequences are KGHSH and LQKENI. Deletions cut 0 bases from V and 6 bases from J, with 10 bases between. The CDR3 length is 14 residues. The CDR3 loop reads CASSPPLDLDTQYF. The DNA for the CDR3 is TGTGCCAGCTCACCACCCTTAGATTTGGATACGCAGTATTTT. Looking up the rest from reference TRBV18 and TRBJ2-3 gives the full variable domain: NAGVMQNPRHLVRRRGQEARLRCSPMKGHSHVYWYRQLPEEGLKFMVYLQKENIIDESGMPKERFSAEFPKEGPSILRIQQVVRGDSAAYFCASSPPLDLDTQYFGPGTRLTVL.

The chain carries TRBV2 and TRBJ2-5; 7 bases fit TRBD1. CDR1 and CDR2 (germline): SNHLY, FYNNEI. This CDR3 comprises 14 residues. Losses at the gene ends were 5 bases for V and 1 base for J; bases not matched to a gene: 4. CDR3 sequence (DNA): TGTGCCAGCAGTTGGGACAGAGGCCAAGAGACCCAGTACTTC. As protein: CASSWDRGQETQYF.

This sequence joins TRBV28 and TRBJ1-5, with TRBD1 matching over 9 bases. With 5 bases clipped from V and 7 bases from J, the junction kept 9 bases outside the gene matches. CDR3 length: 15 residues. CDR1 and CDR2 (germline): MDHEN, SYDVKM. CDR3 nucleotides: TGTGCCAGCAGTACGGGACAGGGTGCCCAACAGCCCCAGCATTTT. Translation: CASSTGQGAQQPQHF.

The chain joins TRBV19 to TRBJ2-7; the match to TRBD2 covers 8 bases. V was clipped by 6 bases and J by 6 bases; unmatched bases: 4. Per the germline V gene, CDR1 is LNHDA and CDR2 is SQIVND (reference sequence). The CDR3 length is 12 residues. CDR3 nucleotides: TGTGCCAGTAGCGGGAGGGGAGGCGAGCAGTACTTC. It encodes CASSGRGGEQYF.

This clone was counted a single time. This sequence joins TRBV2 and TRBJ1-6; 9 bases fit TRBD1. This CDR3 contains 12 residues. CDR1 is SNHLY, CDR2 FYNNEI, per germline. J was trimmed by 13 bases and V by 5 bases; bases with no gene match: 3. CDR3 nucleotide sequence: TGTGCCAGCAGTCGGACAGGGGAGCCCCTCCACTTT. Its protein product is CASSRTGEPLHF.

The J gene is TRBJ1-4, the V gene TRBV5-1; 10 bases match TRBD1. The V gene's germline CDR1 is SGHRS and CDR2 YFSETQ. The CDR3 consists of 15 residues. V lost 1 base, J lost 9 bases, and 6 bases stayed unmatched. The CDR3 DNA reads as TGCGCCAGCAGCTTGCTGGGACAGGGGCCCAAAAAACTGTTTTTT. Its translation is CASSLLGQGPKKLFF. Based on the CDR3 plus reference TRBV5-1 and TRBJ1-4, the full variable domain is KAGVTQTPRYLIKTRGQQVTLSCSPISGHRSVSWYQQTPGQGLQFLFEYFSETQRNKGNFPGRFSGRQFSNSRSEMNVSTLELGDSALYLCASSLLGQGPKKLFFGSGTQLSVL.

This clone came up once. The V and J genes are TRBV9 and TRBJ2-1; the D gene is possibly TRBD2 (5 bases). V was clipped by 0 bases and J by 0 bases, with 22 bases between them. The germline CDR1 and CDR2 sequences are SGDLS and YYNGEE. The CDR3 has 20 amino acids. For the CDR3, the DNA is TGTGCCAGCAGCGTAGCCATTAATACTGGACTGTTGAGCTCCTACAATGAGCAGTTCTTC. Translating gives CASSVAINTGLLSSYNEQFF.

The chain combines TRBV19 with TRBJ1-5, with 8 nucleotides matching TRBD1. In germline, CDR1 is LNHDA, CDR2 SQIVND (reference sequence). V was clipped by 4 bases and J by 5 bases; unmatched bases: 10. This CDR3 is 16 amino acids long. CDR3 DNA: TGTGCCAGTAGTACCTCGACAGGGGTGGGGGATCAGCCCCAGCATTTT. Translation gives CASSTSTGVGDQPQHF.

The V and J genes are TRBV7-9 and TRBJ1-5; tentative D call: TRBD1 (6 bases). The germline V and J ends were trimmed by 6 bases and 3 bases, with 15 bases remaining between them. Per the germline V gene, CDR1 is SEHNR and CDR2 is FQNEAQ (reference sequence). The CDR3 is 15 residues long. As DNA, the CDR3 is TGTGCCAGCAGTCCGGGACACCAATTCAATCAGCCCCAGCATTTT. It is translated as CASSPGHQFNQPQHF.

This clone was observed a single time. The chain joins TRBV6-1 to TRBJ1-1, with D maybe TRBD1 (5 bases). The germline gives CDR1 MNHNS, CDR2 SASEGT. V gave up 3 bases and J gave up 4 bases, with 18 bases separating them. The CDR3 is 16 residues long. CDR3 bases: TGTGCCAGCAGTGATCCTCGGTCGGGGGTAACCACTGAAGCTTTCTTT. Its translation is CASSDPRSGVTTEAFF.

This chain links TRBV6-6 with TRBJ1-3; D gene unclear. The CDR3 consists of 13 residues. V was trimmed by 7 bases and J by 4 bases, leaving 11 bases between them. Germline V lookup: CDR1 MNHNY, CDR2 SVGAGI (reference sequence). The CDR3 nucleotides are TGTGCCAGCAAGGAGAATGTCGGAAACACCATATATTTT. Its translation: CASKENVGNTIYF.